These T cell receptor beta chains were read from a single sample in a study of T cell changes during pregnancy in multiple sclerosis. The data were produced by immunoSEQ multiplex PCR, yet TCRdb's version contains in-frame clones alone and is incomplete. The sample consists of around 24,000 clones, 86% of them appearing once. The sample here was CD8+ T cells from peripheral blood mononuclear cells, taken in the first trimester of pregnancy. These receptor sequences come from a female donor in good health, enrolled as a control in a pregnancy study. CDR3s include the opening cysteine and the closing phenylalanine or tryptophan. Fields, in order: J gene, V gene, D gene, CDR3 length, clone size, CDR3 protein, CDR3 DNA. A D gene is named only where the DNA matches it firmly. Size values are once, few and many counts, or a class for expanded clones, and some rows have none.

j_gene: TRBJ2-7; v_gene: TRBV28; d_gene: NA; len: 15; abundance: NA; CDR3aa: CASSFTRGLAYEQYF; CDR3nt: TGTGCCAGCAGTTTCACCAGGGGTCTAGCCTACGAGCAGTACTTC
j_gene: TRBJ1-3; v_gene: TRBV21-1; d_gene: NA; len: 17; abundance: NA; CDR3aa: CASSPRVGALSGNTIYF; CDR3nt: TGTGCCAGCAGCCCTAGAGTTGGGGCCCTCTCTGGAAACACCATATATTTT
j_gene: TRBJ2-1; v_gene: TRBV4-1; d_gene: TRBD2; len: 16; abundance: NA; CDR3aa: CASSHTSGNPYNEQFF; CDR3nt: TGCGCCAGCAGCCACACCAGCGGGAATCCCTACAATGAGCAGTTCTTC
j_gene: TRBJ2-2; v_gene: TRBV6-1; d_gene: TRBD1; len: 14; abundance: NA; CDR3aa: CASRWTGGSGELFF; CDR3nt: TGTGCCAGCAGATGGACAGGGGGCAGCGGGGAGCTGTTTTTT
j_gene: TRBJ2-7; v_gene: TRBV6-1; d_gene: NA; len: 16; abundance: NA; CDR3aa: CASSEILVRRPSEQYF; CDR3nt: TGTGCCAGCAGTGAAATCCTAGTCCGACGACCCTCAGAGCAGTACTTC
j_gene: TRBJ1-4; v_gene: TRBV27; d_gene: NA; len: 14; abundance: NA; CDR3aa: CASSLVAPGEKLFF; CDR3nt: TGTGCCAGCAGTTTGGTGGCGCCGGGTGAAAAACTGTTTTTT
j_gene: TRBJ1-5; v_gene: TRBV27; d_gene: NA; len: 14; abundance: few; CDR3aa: CASSLGGQVQPQHF; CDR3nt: TGTGCCAGCAGTTTAGGGGGACAAGTGCAGCCCCAGCATTTT
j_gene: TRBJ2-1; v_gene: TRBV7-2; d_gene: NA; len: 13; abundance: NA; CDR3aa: CASSTRQYNEQFF; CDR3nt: TGTGCCAGCAGCACCAGACAGTACAATGAGCAGTTCTTC
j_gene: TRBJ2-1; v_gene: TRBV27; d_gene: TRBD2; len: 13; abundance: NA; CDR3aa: CASLAGGQDEQFF; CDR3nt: TGTGCCAGCTTAGCGGGGGGTCAGGATGAGCAGTTCTTC
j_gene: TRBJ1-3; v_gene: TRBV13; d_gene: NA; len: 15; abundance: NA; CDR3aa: CASSLRAGFSNTIYF; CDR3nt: TGTGCCAGCAGCTTACGGGCAGGGTTCTCAAACACCATATATTTT
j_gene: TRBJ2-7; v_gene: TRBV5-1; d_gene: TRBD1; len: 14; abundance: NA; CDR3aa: CASSLGQGAYEQYF; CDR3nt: TGCGCCAGCAGCTTGGGACAGGGGGCCTACGAGCAGTACTTC
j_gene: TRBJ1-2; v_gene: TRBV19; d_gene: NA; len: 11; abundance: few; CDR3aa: CASSQGVGYTF; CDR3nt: TGTGCCAGTAGTCAAGGGGTCGGCTACACCTTC
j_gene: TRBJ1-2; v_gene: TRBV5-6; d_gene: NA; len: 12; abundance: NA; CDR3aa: CASSIQGGGYTF; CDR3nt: TGTGCCAGCAGTATACAGGGTGGTGGCTACACCTTC
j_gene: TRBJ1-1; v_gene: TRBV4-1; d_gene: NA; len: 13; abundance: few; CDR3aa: CASSHYWNTEAFF; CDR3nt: TGCGCCAGCAGCCACTACTGGAACACTGAAGCTTTCTTT
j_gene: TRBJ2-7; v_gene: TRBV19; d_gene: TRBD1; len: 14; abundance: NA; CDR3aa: CASSPSTGGNEQYF; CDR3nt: TGTGCCAGTAGTCCCTCGACAGGGGGCAACGAGCAGTACTTC
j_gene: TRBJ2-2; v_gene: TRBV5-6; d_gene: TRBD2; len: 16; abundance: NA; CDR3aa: CASSLELAGAAGELFF; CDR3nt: TGTGCCAGCAGCTTGGAGCTAGCGGGAGCGGCCGGGGAGCTGTTTTTT
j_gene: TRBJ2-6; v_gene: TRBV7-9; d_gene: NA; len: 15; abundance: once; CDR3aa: CASSEIQSGANVLTF; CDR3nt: TGTGCCAGCAGCGAAATACAGTCTGGGGCCAACGTCCTGACTTTC
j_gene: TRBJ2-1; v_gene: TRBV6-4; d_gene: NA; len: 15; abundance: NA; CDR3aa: CASSDSAGGYNEQFF; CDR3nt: TGTGCCAGCAGTGACTCAGCTGGGGGGTACAATGAGCAGTTCTTC
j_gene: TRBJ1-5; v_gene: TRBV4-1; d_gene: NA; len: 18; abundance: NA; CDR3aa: CASSQEPGLPYSNQPQHF; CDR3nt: TGCGCCAGCAGCCAAGAACCCGGTCTCCCGTATAGCAATCAGCCCCAGCATTTT
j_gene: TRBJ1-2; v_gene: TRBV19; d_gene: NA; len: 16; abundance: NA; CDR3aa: CASSTLDPGTNYGYTF; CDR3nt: TGTGCCAGTAGTACTCTTGATCCCGGGACAAACTATGGCTACACCTTC